These 19 T cell receptor beta chains came from one sample sequenced in a study of beta chain features in type 1 diabetes. Points from the study as a whole: TCRB CDR3s from Type 1 diabetes patients were moderately but significantly shorter in all four CD4+ subsets.

Every bit of the isolated RNA underwent reverse transcription, so sequencing read expressed TCRB transcripts. Using immunoSEQ multiplex PCR, the repertoire was profiled, and TCRdb retains in-frame clones only, with some absent. The sample yields hundreds of thousands of clones, 13% seen once. Their antigens remain unidentified. Sequencing was performed on naive CD4+ T cells from blood. The receptors stem from a man between 18 and 35 years old with type 1 diabetes.

A few counts support this clone. The rearrangement uses TRBV14 and TRBJ2-5; no reliable D call. V was clipped by 1 base and J by 5 bases, with 8 bases between them. The CDR3 runs to 13 residues. From germline, CDR1 is SGHDN and CDR2 FVKESK. The CDR3 spells CASSQGVEETQYF. CDR3 coding DNA: TGTGCCAGCAGCCAAGGGGTGGAGGAGACCCAGTACTTC.

The V and J genes are TRBV27 and TRBJ2-7, with D possibly matching TRBD2 (6 bases). Germline V gene data show CDR1 as MNHEY and CDR2 as SMNVEV (reference sequence). The germline V and J ends were trimmed by 5 bases and 1 base, with 12 bases remaining between them. There are 14 residues in the CDR3. Here the CDR3 DNA reads TGTGCCAGCAGTACCTCGGGGGTATCCTACGAGCAGTACTTC. Its translation is CASSTSGVSYEQYF.

This clone was found a few times. CDR3 residues: CASSRTGSYNSPLHF. CDR3 bases: TGTGCCAGCAGCCGGACGGGCTCCTATAATTCACCCCTCCACTTT. The chain couples TRBV5-4 to TRBJ1-6, with D uncertain. The CDR3 has 15 residues. Germline V lookup: CDR1 SGHNT, CDR2 YYREEE (reference sequence). V dropped 4 bases and J dropped 0 bases, with 8 bases sitting between them.

This sequence joins TRBV30 and TRBJ2-5; possibly TRBD2 for D (5 bases). CDR3 length: 11 residues. V gave up 2 bases and J gave up 12 bases, with 13 bases separating them. CDR1 GTSNPN and CDR2 SVGIG come from the germline V gene (reference sequence). The CDR3 protein is CAWSRPGVKYF. The DNA of the CDR3 is TGTGCCTGGAGTAGACCCGGGGTTAAGTACTTC.

V and J are TRBV6-6 and TRBJ1-2, with D tentatively TRBD1 (6 bases). Between the trimmed V and J ends, which lost 8 bases and 2 bases, there was a span of 12 bases. The CDR3 has 13 residues. In germline, CDR1 is MNHNY, CDR2 SVGAGI (reference sequence). Here the CDR3 DNA reads TGTGCCAGCGGCGTAGGGACAAACTATGGCTACACCTTC. Its translation is CASGVGTNYGYTF.

This clone has a handful of counts. The chain joins TRBV10-2 to TRBJ2-7, with TRBD2 identical over 8 bases. CDR1 WSHSY and CDR2 SAAADI come from the germline V gene. Trimming cost V 6 bases and J 0 bases; bases outside gene matches: 4. This CDR3 region has 14 residues. CDR3 loop: CASRLAGRSYEQYF. CDR3 in DNA: TGCGCCAGCAGATTAGCGGGGCGCTCCTACGAGCAGTACTTC.

This clone was detected only a few times. This rearrangement joins TRBV14 to TRBJ1-1, with 7 bases identical to TRBD1. This CDR3 has 14 amino acids. V lost 4 bases to trimming and J lost 6 bases; unmatched junction nucleotides: 8. Germline V gives CDR1 SGHDN, CDR2 FVKESK. CDR3 loop: CASSREGGNAEAFF. The CDR3 DNA is TGTGCCAGCAGCCGAGAAGGGGGCAACGCTGAAGCTTTCTTT.

V and J are TRBV14 and TRBJ1-5; D remains unclear. This CDR3 is 18 amino acids long. V lost 0 bases, J lost 0 bases, and 15 bases lay in between. In germline, CDR1 is SGHDN, CDR2 FVKESK. In nucleotides, the CDR3 is TGTGCCAGCAGCCAAGATGAGCTCATTTGCTATAGCAATCAGCCCCAGCATTTT. It codes for CASSQDELICYSNQPQHF.

In its sample, this clone was seen a few times. V and J are TRBV2 and TRBJ1-5; D perhaps matches TRBD1 (5 bases). This CDR3 has 15 amino acids. Looked up from germline, CDR1 is SNHLY and CDR2 is FYNNEI. Trimming removed 5 bases from V and 7 bases from J, with 18 bases in between. This CDR3 reads CASSSKIQGTQPQHF. For the CDR3, the DNA is TGTGCCAGCAGTAGTAAGATTCAGGGTACACAGCCCCAGCATTTT.

This clone was detected a few times. The chain joins TRBV25-1 to TRBJ2-1; 9 nucleotides line up with TRBD1. This CDR3 has 14 amino acids. After removal of 7 bases from V and 5 bases from J, the junction contained 6 bases not matched to a gene. Germline-derived CDR1 and CDR2 are MGHDK and SYGVNS. DNA of the CDR3: TGTGCCAGCACGGGACAGGGAGGAAACAATGAGCAGTTCTTC. Residues: CASTGQGGNNEQFF.

The chain carries TRBV30 and TRBJ1-2; D remains ambiguous. This CDR3 is 13 amino acids long. V lost 2 bases, J lost 6 bases, and 13 bases lay in between. Germline CDR1 is GTSNPN and CDR2 is SVGIG (reference sequence). The CDR3 DNA reads TGTGCCTGGAGTCACGGGATTTGGAATGGCTACACCTTC. Amino acids: CAWSHGIWNGYTF. Full variable domain (rest looked up from reference TRBV30 and TRBJ1-2): SQTIHQWPATLVQPVGSPLSLECTVEGTSNPNLYWYRQAAGRGLQLLFYSVGIGQISSEVPQNLSASRPQDRQFILSSKKLLLSDSGFYLCAWSHGIWNGYTFGSGTRLTVV.

The chain links TRBV28 to TRBJ2-7, with D unresolved. Trimming shortened V by 8 bases and J by 2 bases, and 4 bases separated the two germline ends. The V gene's germline CDR1 is MDHEN and CDR2 SYDVKM. This CDR3 has 10 residues. DNA for the CDR3: TGTGCCAGCGGAACCTACGAGCAGTACTTC. Translation gives CASGTYEQYF.

A note on this clone: Distinct nucleotide sequences in the sample also encode this CDR3. The J gene is TRBJ2-3, the V gene TRBV28; D not resolved. CDR3 length equals 12 residues. The V and J ends lost 3 bases and 4 bases respectively, with 5 bases between them. Germline V CDR1 and CDR2: MDHEN, SYDVKM. In DNA form, the CDR3 reads TGTGCCAGCAGTTTGCTCGCAGATACGCAGTATTTT. It is translated as CASSLLADTQYF.

This clone appeared many times. The rearrangement joins TRBV4-1 to TRBJ1-2; D remains unclear. The V end was cut by 2 bases, the J end by 4 bases, with 5 bases between. The CDR3 is made up of 12 amino acids. Germline V CDR1 and CDR2: MGHRA, YSYEKL. Here the CDR3 reads CASSQSSYGYTF. CDR3 DNA sequence: TGCGCCAGCAGCCAATCCTCCTATGGCTACACCTTC.

This clone was observed a handful of times. The J gene is TRBJ1-1, the V gene TRBV30; D gene ambiguous. This CDR3 comprises 13 residues. Germline CDR1 GTSNPN, CDR2 SVGIG (reference sequence). Trimming took off 3 bases at V and 1 base at J, with 9 bases between the two ends. The DNA of the CDR3 is TGTGCCTGGAGGGAAGCACGGAACACTGAAGCTTTCTTT. As protein: CAWREARNTEAFF.

The chain's CDR3 is CASSPSPGLAGVESDTQYF. CDR3 bases: TGCGCCAGCAGCCCGTCGCCGGGACTAGCGGGGGTCGAATCAGATACGCAGTATTTT. The V call is TRBV5-1, the J call TRBJ2-3; 14 bases fit TRBD2. J was trimmed by 4 bases and V by 4 bases; bases with no gene match: 14. The germline gives CDR1 SGHRS, CDR2 YFSETQ. This CDR3 contains 19 residues.

J is TRBJ2-3 and V is TRBV9, with 9 positions matching TRBD1. The CDR3 consists of 16 residues. Per germline, CDR1 SGDLS and CDR2 YYNGEE. The J segment lost 5 bases and the V segment lost 2 bases, leaving 9 bases of the junction unmatched. Here the CDR3 reads CASSVSGTGMVDTQYF. CDR3 nucleotide sequence: TGTGCCAGCAGCGTTTCCGGGACAGGGATGGTAGATACGCAGTATTTT. The whole variable domain, filled in from reference TRBV9 and TRBJ2-3, reads DSGVTQTPKHLITATGQRVTLRCSPRSGDLSVYWYQQSLDQGLQFLIQYYNGEERAKGNILERFSAQQFPDLHSELNLSSLELGDSALYFCASSVSGTGMVDTQYFGPGTRLTVL.

This chain connects TRBV5-1 to TRBJ2-7; D perhaps matches TRBD2 (6 bases). This CDR3 is 13 amino acids long. V was shortened by 4 bases and J by 4 bases, with 12 bases between the two germline ends. The germline V gene encodes CDR1 SGHRS and CDR2 YFSETQ. The CDR3 spells CASSRGLRYEQYF. CDR3 bases: TGCGCCAGCAGCCGGGGACTCCGATACGAGCAGTACTTC.

This chain connects TRBV27 to TRBJ2-5, with TRBD1 matching over 9 bases. V shed 11 bases, J shed 3 bases, and the junction held 7 bases outside the gene matches. Germline CDR1 MNHEY, CDR2 SMNVEV (reference sequence). The CDR3 contains 13 residues. CDR3 sequence: CASGTGQKETQYF. DNA for the CDR3: TGTGCCTCTGGGACAGGGCAAAAAGAGACCCAGTACTTC.